This T cell receptor beta chain was captured by sequencing in a study of T cells in Graves' hyperthyroidism and ophthalmopathy. Study-level points and caveats: Median prediction lead before ophthalmopathy onset was 6.5 months with the model.

RNA transcripts were the template for amplifying TCR beta CDR3 regions. First-round RT-PCR with HTBI primers amplified the TCR CDR3 region. TCRdb called the multiplex PCR reads again in MiXCR, with one record for every CDR3 protein. The profile shows around 250,000 distinct CDR3 sequences, over 20% of them singletons. On this clonotype: Its antigen is currently unknown. One end of the junction is discordant with germline, which a read error may explain.

For the diagnoses, clinical symptoms, serum thyroxine and TRAb, thyroid ultrasound and orbital computed tomography were used. Out of less than 12 ml of fresh peripheral blood came the PBMCs. This TCR was sampled from a middle-aged woman with Graves' ophthalmopathy. The sequenced sample consisted of blood.

As DNA, the CDR3 is TGTGCCACCAGTGATCATGGACGAGCCGAGCAGTACTTC. Residues: CATSDHGRAEQYF. The gene calls are TRBV6-1 and TRBJ2-7; no reliable D call. CDR3 length equals 13 residues. Germline CDR1 is MNHNS and CDR2 is SASEGT.